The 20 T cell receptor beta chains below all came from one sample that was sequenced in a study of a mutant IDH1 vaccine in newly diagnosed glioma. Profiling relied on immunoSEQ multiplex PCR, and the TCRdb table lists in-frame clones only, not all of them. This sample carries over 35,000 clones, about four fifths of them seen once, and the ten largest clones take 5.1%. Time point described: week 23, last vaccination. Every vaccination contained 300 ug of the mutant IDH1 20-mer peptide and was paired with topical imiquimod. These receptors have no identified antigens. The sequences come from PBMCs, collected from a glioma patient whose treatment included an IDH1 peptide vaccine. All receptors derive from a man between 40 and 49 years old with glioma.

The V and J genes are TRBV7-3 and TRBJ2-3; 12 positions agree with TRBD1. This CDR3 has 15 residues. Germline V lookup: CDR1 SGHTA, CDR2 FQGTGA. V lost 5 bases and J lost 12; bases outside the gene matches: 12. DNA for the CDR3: TGTGCCAGCAGCGTCTCCGGGACAGGGGGCGACCCTCAGTATTTT. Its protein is CASSVSGTGGDPQYF.

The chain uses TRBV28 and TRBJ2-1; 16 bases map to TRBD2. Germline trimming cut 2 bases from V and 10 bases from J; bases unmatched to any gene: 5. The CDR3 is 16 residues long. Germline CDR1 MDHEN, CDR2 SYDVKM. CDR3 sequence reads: CASSLRGLAGGSEQFF. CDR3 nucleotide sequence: TGTGCCAGCAGTTTAAGGGGACTAGCGGGAGGGAGCGAGCAGTTCTTC.

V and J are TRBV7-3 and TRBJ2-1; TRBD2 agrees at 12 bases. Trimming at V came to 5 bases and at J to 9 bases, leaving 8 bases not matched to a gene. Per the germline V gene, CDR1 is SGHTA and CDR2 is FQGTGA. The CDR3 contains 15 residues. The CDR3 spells CASSRGLAGPSEQFF. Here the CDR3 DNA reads TGTGCCAGCAGCCGGGGACTAGCGGGCCCCAGTGAGCAGTTCTTC.

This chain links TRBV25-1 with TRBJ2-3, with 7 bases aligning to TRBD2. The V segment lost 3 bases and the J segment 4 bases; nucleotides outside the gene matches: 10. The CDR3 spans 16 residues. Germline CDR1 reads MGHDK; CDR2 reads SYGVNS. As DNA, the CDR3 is TGTGCCAGCAGTGAGATTGCGCGGGGGATTGCAGATACGCAGTATTTT. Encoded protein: CASSEIARGIADTQYF.

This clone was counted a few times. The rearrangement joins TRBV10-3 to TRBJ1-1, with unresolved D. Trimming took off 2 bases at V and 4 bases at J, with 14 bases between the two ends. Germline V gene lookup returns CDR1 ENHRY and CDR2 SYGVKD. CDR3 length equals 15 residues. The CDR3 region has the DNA TGTGCCATCAGTGAGAGGTCCGGTACGGGCACTGAAGCTTTCTTT. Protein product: CAISERSGTGTEAFF.

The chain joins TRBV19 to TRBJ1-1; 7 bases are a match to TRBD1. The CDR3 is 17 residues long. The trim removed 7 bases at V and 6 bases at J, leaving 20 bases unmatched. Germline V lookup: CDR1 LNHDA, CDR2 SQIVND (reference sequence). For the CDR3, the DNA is TGTGCCAGTAAACGGATCCTAGGACAGGCGGGATACTCTGAAGCTTTCTTT. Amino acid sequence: CASKRILGQAGYSEAFF.

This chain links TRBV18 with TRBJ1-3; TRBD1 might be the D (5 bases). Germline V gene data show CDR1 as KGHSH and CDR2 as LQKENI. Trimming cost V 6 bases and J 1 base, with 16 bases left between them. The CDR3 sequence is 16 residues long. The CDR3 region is CASSPRGPTSGNTIYF. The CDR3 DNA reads TGTGCCAGCTCCCCCCGGGGACCTACTTCTGGAAACACCATATATTTT.

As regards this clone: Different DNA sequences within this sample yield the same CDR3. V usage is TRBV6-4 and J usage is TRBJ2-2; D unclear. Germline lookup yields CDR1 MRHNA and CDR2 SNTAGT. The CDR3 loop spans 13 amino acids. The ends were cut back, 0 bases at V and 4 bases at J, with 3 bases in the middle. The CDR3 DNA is TGTGCCAGCAGTGACTCGGGCACCGGGGAGCTGTTTTTT. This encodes CASSDSGTGELFF.

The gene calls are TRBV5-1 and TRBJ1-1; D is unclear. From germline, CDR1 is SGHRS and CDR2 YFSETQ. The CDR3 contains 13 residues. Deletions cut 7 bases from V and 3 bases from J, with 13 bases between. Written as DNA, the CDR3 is TGCGCCAGCTCCCCCAACGGGTACACTGAAGCTTTCTTT. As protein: CASSPNGYTEAFF.

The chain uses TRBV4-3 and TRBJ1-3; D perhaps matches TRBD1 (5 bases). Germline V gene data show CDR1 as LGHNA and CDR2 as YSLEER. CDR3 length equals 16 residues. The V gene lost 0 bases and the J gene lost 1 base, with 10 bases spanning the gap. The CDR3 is CASSQDRGMSGNTIYF. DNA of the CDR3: TGCGCCAGCAGCCAAGATCGGGGGATGTCTGGAAACACCATATATTTT.

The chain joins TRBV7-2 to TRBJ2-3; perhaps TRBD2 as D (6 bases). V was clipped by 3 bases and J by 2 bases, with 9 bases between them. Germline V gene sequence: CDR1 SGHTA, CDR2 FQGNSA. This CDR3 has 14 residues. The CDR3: CASSFRDSTDTQYF. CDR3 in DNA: TGTGCCAGCAGCTTCCGGGACTCCACAGATACGCAGTATTTT. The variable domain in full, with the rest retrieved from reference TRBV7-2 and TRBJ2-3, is GAGVSQSPSNKVTEKGKDVELRCDPISGHTALYWYRQSLGQGLEFLIYFQGNSAPDKSGLPSDRFSAERTGGSVSTLTIQRTQQEDSAVYLCASSFRDSTDTQYFGPGTRLTVL.

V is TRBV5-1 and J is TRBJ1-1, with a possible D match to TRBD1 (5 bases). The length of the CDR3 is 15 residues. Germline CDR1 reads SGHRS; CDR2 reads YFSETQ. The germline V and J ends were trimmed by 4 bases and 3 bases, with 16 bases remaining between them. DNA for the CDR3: TGCGCCAGCAGCAGGGAGGGGACCCGGGACACTGAAGCTTTCTTT. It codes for CASSREGTRDTEAFF.

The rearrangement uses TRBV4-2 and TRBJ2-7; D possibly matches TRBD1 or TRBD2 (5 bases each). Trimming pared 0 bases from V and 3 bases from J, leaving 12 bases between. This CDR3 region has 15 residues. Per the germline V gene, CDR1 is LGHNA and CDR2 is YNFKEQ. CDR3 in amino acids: CASSQERDQYYEQYF. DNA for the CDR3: TGTGCCAGCAGCCAAGAGAGGGACCAATACTACGAGCAGTACTTC.

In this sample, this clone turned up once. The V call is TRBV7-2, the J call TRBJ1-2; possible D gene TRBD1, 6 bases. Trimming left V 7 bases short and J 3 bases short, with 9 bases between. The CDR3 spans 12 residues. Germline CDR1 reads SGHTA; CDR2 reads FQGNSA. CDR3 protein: CASTQGYYGYTF. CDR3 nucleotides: TGTGCCAGCACTCAGGGGTACTATGGCTACACCTTC. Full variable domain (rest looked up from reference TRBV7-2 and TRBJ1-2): GAGVSQSPSNKVTEKGKDVELRCDPISGHTALYWYRQSLGQGLEFLIYFQGNSAPDKSGLPSDRFSAERTGGSVSTLTIQRTQQEDSAVYLCASTQGYYGYTFGSGTRLTVV.

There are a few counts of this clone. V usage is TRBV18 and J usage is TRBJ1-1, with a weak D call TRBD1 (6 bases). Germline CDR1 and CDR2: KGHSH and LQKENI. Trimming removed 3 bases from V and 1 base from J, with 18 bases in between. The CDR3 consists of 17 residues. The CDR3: CASSPLPLTGKNTEAFF. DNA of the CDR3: TGTGCCAGCTCACCCCTACCATTGACAGGAAAGAACACTGAAGCTTTCTTT.

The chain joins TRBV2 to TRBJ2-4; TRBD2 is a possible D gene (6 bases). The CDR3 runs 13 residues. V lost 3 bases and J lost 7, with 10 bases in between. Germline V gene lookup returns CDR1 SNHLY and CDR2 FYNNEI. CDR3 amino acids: CASSEVGGNIQYF. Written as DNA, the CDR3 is TGTGCCAGCAGTGAGGTGGGAGGTAACATTCAGTACTTC.

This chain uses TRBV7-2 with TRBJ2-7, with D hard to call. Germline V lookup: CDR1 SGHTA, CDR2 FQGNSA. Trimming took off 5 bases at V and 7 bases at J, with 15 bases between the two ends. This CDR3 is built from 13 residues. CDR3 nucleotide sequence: TGTGCCAGCAGCGTGGACCTCTTTGGGGAGCAGTACTTC. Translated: CASSVDLFGEQYF.

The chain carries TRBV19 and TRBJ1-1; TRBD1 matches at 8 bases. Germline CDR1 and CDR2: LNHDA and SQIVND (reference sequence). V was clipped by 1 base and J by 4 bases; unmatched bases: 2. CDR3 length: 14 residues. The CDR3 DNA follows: TGTGCCAGTAGTATAGTAACAGGGGGCACTGAAGCTTTCTTT. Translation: CASSIVTGGTEAFF.

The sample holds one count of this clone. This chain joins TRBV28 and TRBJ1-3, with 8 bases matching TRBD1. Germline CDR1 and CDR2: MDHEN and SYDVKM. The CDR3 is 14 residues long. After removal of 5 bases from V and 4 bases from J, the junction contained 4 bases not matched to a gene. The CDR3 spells CASSGDRRGNTIYF. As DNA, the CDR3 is TGTGCCAGCAGTGGGGACAGGAGAGGAAACACCATATATTTT.

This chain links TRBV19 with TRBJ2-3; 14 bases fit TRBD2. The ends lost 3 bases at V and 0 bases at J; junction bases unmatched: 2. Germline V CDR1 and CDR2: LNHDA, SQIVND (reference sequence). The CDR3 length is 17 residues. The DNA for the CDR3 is TGTGCCAGTAGTATTGGACTAGCGGGAGGAAGCACAGATACGCAGTATTTT. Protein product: CASSIGLAGGSTDTQYF. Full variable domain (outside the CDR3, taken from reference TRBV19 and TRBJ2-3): DGGITQSPKYLFRKEGQNVTLSCEQNLNHDAMYWYRQDPGQGLRLIYYSQIVNDFQKGDIAEGYSVSREKKESFPLTVTSAQKNPTAFYLCASSIGLAGGSTDTQYFGPGTRLTVL.